These T cell receptor beta chains were read from a single sample in a study of blood T cell repertoires in COVID-19. Sequencing used immunoSEQ multiplex PCR; TCRdb keeps in-frame clones, though not all of them. The sample includes approximately 250,000 clones, around 90% seen only once; the top ten take approximately 1%. Sequenced: PBMCs or T cells enriched from blood (not recorded which). The receptors were sampled from a young woman who had recovered from COVID-19. Each CDR3 is given with its conserved first and last residue. A D gene is named only where the DNA matches it firmly. The size field is filled for only some rows; it gives once, few, many or a size class.

J gene	D gene	V gene	clone size	CDR3 protein	CDR3 DNA
TRBJ1-1	NA	TRBV27	NA	CASSPGQLNTEAFF	TGTGCCAGCAGCCCAGGACAGTTGAACACTGAAGCTTTCTTT
TRBJ1-5	NA	TRBV4-3	NA	CASSQDTAGQGGQPQHF	TGCGCCAGCAGCCAAGATACGGCAGGGCAGGGTGGTCAGCCCCAGCATTTT
TRBJ1-1	NA	TRBV11-3	NA	CASSGEGRGGRRNTEAFF	TGTGCCAGCAGCGGGGAGGGTCGAGGGGGACGGAGGAACACTGAAGCTTTCTTT
TRBJ2-7	NA	TRBV6-1	NA	CASSEVSVTGFLFLDPNSSYEQYF	TGTGCCAGCAGTGAAGTTTCGGTTACAGGGTTTCTTTTTCTAGATCCCAACAGCTCCTACGAGCAGTACTTC
TRBJ2-1	TRBD1	TRBV13	once	CASSSQGAPYNEQFF	TGTGCCAGCAGCTCTCAGGGGGCCCCCTACAATGAGCAGTTCTTC
TRBJ2-1	TRBD2	TRBV18	NA	CASSPVASGGATNEQFF	TGTGCCAGCTCACCGGTGGCTAGCGGGGGGGCCACGAATGAGCAGTTCTTC
TRBJ1-3	NA	TRBV18	NA	CASSPQGTGNTIYF	TGTGCCAGCTCACCCCAGGGGACTGGAAACACCATATATTTT
TRBJ1-1	NA	TRBV6-2/TRBV6-3	NA	CASSPSGWSDTEAFF	TGTGCCAGCAGTCCCTCGGGGTGGTCGGACACTGAAGCTTTCTTT
TRBJ2-3	NA	TRBV19	NA	CASRDRGTDTQYF	TGTGCCAGTAGGGACAGAGGCACAGATACGCAGTATTTT
TRBJ1-5	NA	TRBV6-2/TRBV6-3	NA	CASSYPGRGPPQHF	TGTGCCAGCAGTTACCCCGGCAGGGGCCCACCCCAGCATTTT
TRBJ2-1	TRBD2	TRBV4-1	NA	CASSPQAGGLFSYNEQFF	TGCGCCAGCAGCCCCCAAGCGGGAGGGCTGTTTTCCTACAATGAGCAGTTCTTC
TRBJ2-2	TRBD1	TRBV5-1	NA	CASSRLQGAAGELFF	TGCGCCAGCAGCCGACTACAGGGGGCAGCCGGGGAGCTGTTTTTT
TRBJ1-5	TRBD1	TRBV19	NA	CASSTTGPPNF	TGTGCCAGTAGTACGACAGGGCCCCCGAATTTT
TRBJ2-5	NA	TRBV3-1/TRBV3-2	NA	CASSRGPETQYF	TGTGCCAGCAGCAGAGGCCCAGAGACCCAGTACTTC
TRBJ2-5	NA	TRBV7-6	NA	CASTPGNIVVTQYF	TGTGCCAGCACGCCAGGGAACATTGTAGTTACCCAGTACTTC
TRBJ2-7	NA	TRBV30	NA	CACGASYEQYF	TGTGCCTGTGGGGCCTCCTACGAGCAGTACTTC
TRBJ1-2	NA	TRBV27	NA	CASSRTENYGYTF	TGTGCCAGCAGTCGGACAGAAAACTATGGCTACACCTTC
TRBJ1-2	NA	TRBV10-3	NA	CAIPRVNYGYTF	TGTGCCATCCCCCGGGTCAACTATGGCTACACCTTC
TRBJ2-5	TRBD2	TRBV5-1	NA	CASSPGLAGNVEETQYF	TGCGCCAGCAGCCCAGGACTAGCGGGAAATGTGGAAGAGACCCAGTACTTC
TRBJ2-1	TRBD2	TRBV7-7	once	CASSPLVWTSDYNEQFF	TGTGCCAGCAGCCCTCTTGTCTGGACTAGCGACTACAATGAGCAGTTCTTC
TRBJ1-6	TRBD1	TRBV27	NA	CASRTGAYNSPLHF	TGTGCCAGCAGGACAGGGGCTTATAATTCACCCCTCCACTTT
TRBJ2-7	TRBD2	TRBV28	NA	CASSLPSGIYEQYF	TGTGCCAGCAGTTTGCCTAGCGGGATATACGAGCAGTACTTC
TRBJ2-7	NA	TRBV7-2	NA	CASSLRSGISYEQYF	TGTGCCAGCAGCTTACGGTCGGGTATCTCCTACGAGCAGTACTTC
TRBJ1-1	NA	TRBV11-2	NA	CASSLRLIYTEAFF	TGTGCCAGCAGCTTGAGGCTGATCTACACTGAAGCTTTCTTT
TRBJ1-1	NA	TRBV6-1	NA	CASSDTGPLNTEAFF	TGTGCCAGCAGTGATACAGGTCCTCTGAACACTGAAGCTTTCTTT
TRBJ1-2	TRBD1	TRBV7-8	NA	CASSSRGTGAGGYTF	TGTGCCAGCAGCTCTAGAGGGACAGGGGCGGGAGGCTACACCTTC
TRBJ1-1	NA	TRBV28	once	CASSLLDMNTEAFF	TGTGCCAGCAGTTTGTTGGACATGAACACTGAAGCTTTCTTT
TRBJ1-1	NA	TRBV5-1	once	CASSSSNTEAFF	TGCGCCAGCAGCTCCTCCAACACTGAAGCTTTCTTT
TRBJ1-1	TRBD1	TRBV7-9	few	CASSSPTGMPLNTEAFF	TGTGCCAGCAGCTCCCCGACAGGGATGCCCTTAAACACTGAAGCTTTCTTT
TRBJ1-1	NA	TRBV6-5	NA	CASSSTQGYTEAFF	TGTGCCAGCAGTTCCACACAGGGATACACTGAAGCTTTCTTT
TRBJ1-4	TRBD1	TRBV5-1	NA	CASSDRDEKLFF	TGCGCCAGCTCAGACAGGGATGAAAAACTGTTTTTT
TRBJ2-7	NA	TRBV10-3	NA	CAISETPLEQYF	TGTGCCATCAGTGAGACTCCTCTAGAGCAGTACTTC
TRBJ1-4	NA	TRBV19	NA	CASSGATSNEKLFF	TGTGCCAGTAGTGGGGCGACCTCTAATGAAAAACTGTTTTTT
TRBJ2-1	TRBD2	TRBV7-2	NA	CASSYRAGDSYNEQFF	TGTGCCAGCAGCTACAGAGCGGGGGACTCCTACAATGAGCAGTTCTTC
TRBJ1-2	TRBD1	TRBV6-1	NA	CASSELDRGDGYTF	TGTGCCAGCAGTGAATTAGACAGGGGGGATGGCTACACCTTC
TRBJ2-1	NA	TRBV5-6	NA	CASSLLLRDNEQFF	TGTGCCAGCAGCCTCCTTTTACGGGACAATGAGCAGTTCTTC
TRBJ2-7	TRBD2	TRBV6-5	NA	CASVGRAVYEQYF	TGTGCCAGCGTTGGGAGGGCCGTCTACGAGCAGTACTTC
TRBJ1-3	NA	TRBV9	once	CASSPRAGAGNTIYF	TGTGCCAGCAGCCCGAGGGCGGGGGCTGGAAACACCATATATTTT
TRBJ2-2	NA	TRBV18	few	CASSGQGSTNTGELFF	TGTGCCAGTAGTGGTCAGGGGTCTACGAACACCGGGGAGCTGTTTTTT
TRBJ2-7	TRBD2	TRBV7-8	NA	CASSLTLAGVHEQYF	TGTGCCAGCAGCTTAACGCTAGCGGGAGTCCACGAGCAGTACTTC
TRBJ2-3	NA	TRBV29-1	NA	CSVEWVAPSTDTQYF	TGCAGCGTTGAATGGGTAGCCCCTAGCACAGATACGCAGTATTTT
TRBJ1-5	NA	TRBV2	NA	CASSELSGGEGQPQHF	TGTGCCAGCAGTGAACTAAGTGGGGGGGAGGGTCAGCCCCAGCATTTT
TRBJ2-7	NA	TRBV2	NA	CASGPGSHEQYF	TGTGCGAGCGGGCCAGGGTCCCACGAGCAGTACTTC
TRBJ2-5	NA	TRBV15	NA	CATSRDPVGVETQYF	TGTGCCACCAGCAGAGATCCAGTGGGAGTAGAGACCCAGTACTTC
TRBJ1-2	NA	TRBV5-1	few	CASSFGDRGTNYGYTF	TGCGCCAGCAGCTTTGGGGATAGGGGAACTAACTATGGCTACACCTTC
TRBJ1-3	NA	TRBV5-1	once	CASSPTDPGNTIYF	TGCGCCAGCAGCCCGACAGACCCTGGAAACACCATATATTTT
TRBJ2-7	TRBD2	TRBV7-3	NA	CASSPGLGSEQYF	TGTGCCAGCAGCCCCGGACTAGGCTCCGAGCAATACTTC
TRBJ2-5	TRBD1	TRBV3-1/TRBV3-2	NA	CASSQGSFGTGMRKTQYF	TGTGCCAGCAGCCAAGGTAGCTTCGGGACAGGGATGCGCAAGACCCAGTACTTC
TRBJ1-3	NA	TRBV7-6	once	CASSLEHSGNTIYF	TGTGCCAGCAGCTTAGAGCACTCTGGAAACACCATATATTTT
TRBJ1-2	NA	TRBV21-1	once	CASSKVRGRGYSYTF	TGTGCCAGCAGCAAAGTGAGGGGGCGCGGCTATAGCTACACCTTC
TRBJ2-7	TRBD1	TRBV28	NA	CASRPGQGGMEQYF	TGTGCCAGCAGGCCGGGACAGGGGGGGATGGAGCAGTACTTC
TRBJ1-2	TRBD1	TRBV27	NA	CASSLSSTGGVGGYTF	TGTGCCAGCAGTTTATCGTCGACAGGGGGCGTAGGGGGCTACACCTTC
TRBJ1-5	NA	TRBV5-1	NA	CASSVQGNQPQHF	TGCGCCAGCAGCGTTCAGGGGAATCAGCCCCAGCATTTT
TRBJ1-5	NA	TRBV6-4	NA	CASSDSNDRMYQPQHF	TGTGCCAGCAGTGACTCGAATGACAGGATGTATCAGCCCCAGCATTTT